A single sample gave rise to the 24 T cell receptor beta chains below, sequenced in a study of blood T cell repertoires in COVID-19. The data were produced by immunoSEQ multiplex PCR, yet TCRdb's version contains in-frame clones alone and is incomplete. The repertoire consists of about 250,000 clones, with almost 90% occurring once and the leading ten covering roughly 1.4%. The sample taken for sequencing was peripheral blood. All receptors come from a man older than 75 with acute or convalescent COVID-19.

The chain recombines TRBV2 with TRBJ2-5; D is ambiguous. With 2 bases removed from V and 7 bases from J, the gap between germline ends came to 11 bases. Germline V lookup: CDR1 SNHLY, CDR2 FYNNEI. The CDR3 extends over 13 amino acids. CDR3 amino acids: CASSESAVRTQYF. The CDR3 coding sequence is TGTGCCAGCAGTGAATCGGCGGTACGGACCCAGTACTTC.

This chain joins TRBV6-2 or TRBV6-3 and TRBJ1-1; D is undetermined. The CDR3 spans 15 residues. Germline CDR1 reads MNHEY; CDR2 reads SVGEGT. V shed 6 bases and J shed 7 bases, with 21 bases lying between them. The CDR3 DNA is TGTGCCAGCAGCCTCGCCACAAACATACAAAATGAAGCTTTCTTT. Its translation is CASSLATNIQNEAFF.

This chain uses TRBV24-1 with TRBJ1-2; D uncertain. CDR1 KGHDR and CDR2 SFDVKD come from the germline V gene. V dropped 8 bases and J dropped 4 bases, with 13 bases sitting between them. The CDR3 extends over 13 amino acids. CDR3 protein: CATNGWPGYGYTF. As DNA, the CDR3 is TGTGCCACCAATGGATGGCCGGGCTATGGCTACACCTTC.

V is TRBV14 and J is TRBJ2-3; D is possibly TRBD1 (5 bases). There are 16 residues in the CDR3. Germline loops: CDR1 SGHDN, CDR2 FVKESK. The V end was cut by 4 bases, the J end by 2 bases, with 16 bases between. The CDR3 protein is CASSPLQQADTDTQYF. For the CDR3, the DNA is TGTGCCAGCAGCCCGCTCCAACAGGCTGACACAGATACGCAGTATTTT.

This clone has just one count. CDR3 sequence reads: CASSQEKGHIRGGLYNEQFF. The CDR3 DNA sequence: TGCGCCAGCAGCCAAGAGAAGGGACACATTAGGGGAGGGTTATACAATGAGCAGTTCTTC. This chain joins TRBV4-3 and TRBJ2-1; D is possibly TRBD2 (7 bases). CDR3 size: 20 residues. The V gene lost 0 bases and the J gene lost 4 bases, with 25 bases spanning the gap. Per the germline V gene, CDR1 is LGHNA and CDR2 is YSLEER.

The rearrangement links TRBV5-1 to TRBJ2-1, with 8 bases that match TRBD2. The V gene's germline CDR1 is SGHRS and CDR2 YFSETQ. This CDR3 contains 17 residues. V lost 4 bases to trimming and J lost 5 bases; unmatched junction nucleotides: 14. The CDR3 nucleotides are TGCGCCAGCAGCCCGCTTGGGCGCGGGAGGACCCACAATGAGCAGTTCTTC. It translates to CASSPLGRGRTHNEQFF.

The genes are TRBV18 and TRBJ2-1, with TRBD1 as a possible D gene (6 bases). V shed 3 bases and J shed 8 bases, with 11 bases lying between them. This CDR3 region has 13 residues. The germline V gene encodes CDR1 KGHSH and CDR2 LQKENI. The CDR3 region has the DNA TGTGCCAGCTCACCCCAGGGGACCTATGAGCAGTTCTTC. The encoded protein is CASSPQGTYEQFF.

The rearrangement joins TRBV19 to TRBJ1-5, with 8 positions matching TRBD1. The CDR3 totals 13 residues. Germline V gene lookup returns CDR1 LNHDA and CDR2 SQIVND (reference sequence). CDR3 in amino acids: CASRAGGDQPQHF. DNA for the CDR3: TGTGCTTCAAGGGCAGGGGGCGATCAGCCCCAGCATTTT.

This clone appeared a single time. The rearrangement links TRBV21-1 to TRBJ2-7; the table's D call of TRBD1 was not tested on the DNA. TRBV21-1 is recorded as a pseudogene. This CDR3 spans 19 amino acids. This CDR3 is CASSNEKIRKTGALYEQYF. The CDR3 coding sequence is TGTGCCAGCAGCAACGAAAAAATTCGAAAGACAGGGGCCCTATACGAGCAGTACTTC.

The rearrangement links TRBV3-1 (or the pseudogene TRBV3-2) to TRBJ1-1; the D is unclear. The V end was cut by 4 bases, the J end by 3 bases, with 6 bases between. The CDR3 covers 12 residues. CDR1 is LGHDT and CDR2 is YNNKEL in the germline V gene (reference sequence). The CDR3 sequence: CASSRSDTEAFF. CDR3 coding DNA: TGTGCCAGCAGCCGGAGTGACACTGAAGCTTTCTTT.

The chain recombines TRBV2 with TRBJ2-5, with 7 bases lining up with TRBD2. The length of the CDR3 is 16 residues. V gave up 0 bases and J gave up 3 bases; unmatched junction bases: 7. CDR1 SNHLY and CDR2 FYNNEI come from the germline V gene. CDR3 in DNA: TGTGCCAGCAGTGAAGCCCCTGGGGCGGGAGAAGAGACCCAGTACTTC. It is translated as CASSEAPGAGEETQYF.

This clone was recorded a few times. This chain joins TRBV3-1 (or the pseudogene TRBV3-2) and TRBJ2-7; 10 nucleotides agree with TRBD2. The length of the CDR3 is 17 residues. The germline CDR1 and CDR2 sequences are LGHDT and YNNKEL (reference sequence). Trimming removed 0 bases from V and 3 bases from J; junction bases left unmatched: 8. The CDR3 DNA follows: TGTGCCAGCAGCCAAGATGAGTTAGCGGGGGGATTCTACGAGCAGTACTTC. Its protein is CASSQDELAGGFYEQYF.

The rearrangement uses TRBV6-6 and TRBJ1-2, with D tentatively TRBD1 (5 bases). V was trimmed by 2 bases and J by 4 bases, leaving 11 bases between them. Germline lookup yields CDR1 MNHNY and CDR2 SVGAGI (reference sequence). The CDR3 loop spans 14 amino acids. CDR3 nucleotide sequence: TGTGCCAGCAGTTACCAAGGGGATAGCTATGGCTACACCTTC. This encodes CASSYQGDSYGYTF.

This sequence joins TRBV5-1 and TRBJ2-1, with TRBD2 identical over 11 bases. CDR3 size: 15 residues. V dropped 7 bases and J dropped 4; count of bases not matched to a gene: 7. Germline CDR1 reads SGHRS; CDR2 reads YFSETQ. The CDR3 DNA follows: TGCGCCAGCCAACTACTAGCGGGAGCGTACAATGAGCAGTTCTTC. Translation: CASQLLAGAYNEQFF. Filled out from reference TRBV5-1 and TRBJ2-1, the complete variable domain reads KAGVTQTPRYLIKTRGQQVTLSCSPISGHRSVSWYQQTPGQGLQFLFEYFSETQRNKGNFPGRFSGRQFSNSRSEMNVSTLELGDSALYLCASQLLAGAYNEQFFGPGTRLTVL.

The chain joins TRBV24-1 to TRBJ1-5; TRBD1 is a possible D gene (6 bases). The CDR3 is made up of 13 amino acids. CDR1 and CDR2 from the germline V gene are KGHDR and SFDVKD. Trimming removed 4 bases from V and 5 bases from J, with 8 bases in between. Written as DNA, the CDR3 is TGTGCCACCAGTGAGGGGGCCGATCAGCCCCAGCATTTT. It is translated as CATSEGADQPQHF.

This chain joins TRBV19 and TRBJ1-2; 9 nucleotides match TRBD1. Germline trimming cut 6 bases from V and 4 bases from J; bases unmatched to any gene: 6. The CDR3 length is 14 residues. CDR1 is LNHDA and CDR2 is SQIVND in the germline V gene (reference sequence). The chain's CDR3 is CASRPDRGLYGYTF. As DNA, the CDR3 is TGTGCCAGTAGGCCGGACAGGGGTCTCTATGGCTACACCTTC.

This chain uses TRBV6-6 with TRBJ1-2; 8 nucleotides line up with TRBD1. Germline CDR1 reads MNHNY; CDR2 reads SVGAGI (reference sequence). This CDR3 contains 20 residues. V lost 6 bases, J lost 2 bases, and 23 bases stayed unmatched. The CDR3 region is CASSLGVRGRPGDGNYGYTF. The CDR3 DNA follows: TGTGCCAGCAGCTTGGGGGTCAGGGGGCGCCCCGGGGACGGGAACTATGGCTACACCTTC.

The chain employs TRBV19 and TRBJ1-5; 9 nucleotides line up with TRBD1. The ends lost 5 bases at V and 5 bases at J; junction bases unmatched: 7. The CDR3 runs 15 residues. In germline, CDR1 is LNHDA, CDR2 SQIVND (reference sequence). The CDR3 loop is CASSSRQGDHQPQHF. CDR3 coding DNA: TGTGCCAGTAGTTCCAGACAGGGGGACCATCAGCCCCAGCATTTT.

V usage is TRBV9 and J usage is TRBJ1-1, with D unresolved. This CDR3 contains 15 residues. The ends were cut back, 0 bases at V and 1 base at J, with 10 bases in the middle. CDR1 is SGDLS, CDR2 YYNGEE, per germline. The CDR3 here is CASSVGPGSNTEAFF. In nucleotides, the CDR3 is TGTGCCAGCAGCGTAGGGCCGGGATCGAACACTGAAGCTTTCTTT.

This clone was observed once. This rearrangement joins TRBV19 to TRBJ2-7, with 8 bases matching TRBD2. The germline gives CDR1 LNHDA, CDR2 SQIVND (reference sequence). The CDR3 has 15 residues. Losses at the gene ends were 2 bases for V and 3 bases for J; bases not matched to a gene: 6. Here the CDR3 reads CASSILAGNRYEQYF. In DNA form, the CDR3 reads TGTGCCAGTAGTATACTAGCGGGTAACCGCTACGAGCAGTACTTC.

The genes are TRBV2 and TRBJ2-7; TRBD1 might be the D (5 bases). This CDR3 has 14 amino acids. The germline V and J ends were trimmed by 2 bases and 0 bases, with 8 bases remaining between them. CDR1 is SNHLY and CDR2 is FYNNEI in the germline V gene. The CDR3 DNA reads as TGTGCCAGCAGTGAACGTCAGGGCTCCTACGAGCAGTACTTC. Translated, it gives CASSERQGSYEQYF.

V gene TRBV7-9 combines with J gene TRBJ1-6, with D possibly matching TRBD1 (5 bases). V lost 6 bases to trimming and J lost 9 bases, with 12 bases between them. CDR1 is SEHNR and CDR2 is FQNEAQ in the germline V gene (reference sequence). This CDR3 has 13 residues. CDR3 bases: TGTGCCAGCAGAACTACCGGGGGTTCACCCCTCCACTTT. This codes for CASRTTGGSPLHF. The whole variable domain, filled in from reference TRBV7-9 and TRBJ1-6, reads DTGVSQNPRHKITKRGQNVTFRCDPISEHNRLYWYRQTLGQGPEFLTYFQNEAQLEKSRLLSDRFSAERPKGSFSTLEIQRTEQGDSAMYLCASRTTGGSPLHFGNGTRLTVT.

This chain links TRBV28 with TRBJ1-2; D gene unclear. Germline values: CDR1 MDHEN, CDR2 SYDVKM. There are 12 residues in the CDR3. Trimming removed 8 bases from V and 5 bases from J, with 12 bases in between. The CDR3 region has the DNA TGTGCCAGCCTCTTAGGCGGGTATGGCTACACCTTC. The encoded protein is CASLLGGYGYTF.

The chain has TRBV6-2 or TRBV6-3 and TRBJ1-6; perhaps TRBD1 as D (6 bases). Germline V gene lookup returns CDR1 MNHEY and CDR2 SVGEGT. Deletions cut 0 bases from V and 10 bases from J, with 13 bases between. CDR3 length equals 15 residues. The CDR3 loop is CASSYSEDSSSPLHF. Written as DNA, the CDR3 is TGTGCCAGCAGTTACTCGGAGGACAGCAGCTCACCCCTCCACTTT.